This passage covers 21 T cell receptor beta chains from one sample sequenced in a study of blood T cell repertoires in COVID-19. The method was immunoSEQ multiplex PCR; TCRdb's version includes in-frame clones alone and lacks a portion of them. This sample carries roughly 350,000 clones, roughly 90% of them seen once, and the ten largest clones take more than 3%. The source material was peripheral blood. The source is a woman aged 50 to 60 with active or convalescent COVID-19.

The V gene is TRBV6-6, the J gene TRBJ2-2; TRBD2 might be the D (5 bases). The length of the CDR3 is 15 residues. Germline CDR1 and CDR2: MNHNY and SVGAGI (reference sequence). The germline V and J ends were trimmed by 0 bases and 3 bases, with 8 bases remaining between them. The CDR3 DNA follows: TGTGCCAGCAGTTACTCGGACGGGGACACCGGGGAGCTGTTTTTT. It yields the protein CASSYSDGDTGELFF.

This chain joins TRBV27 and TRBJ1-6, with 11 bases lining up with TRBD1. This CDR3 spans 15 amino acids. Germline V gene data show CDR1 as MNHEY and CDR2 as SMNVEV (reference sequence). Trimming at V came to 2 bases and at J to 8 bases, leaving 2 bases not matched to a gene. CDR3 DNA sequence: TGTGCCAGCAGTTTAAGGGACAGGGGGTATTCACCCCTCCACTTT. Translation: CASSLRDRGYSPLHF.

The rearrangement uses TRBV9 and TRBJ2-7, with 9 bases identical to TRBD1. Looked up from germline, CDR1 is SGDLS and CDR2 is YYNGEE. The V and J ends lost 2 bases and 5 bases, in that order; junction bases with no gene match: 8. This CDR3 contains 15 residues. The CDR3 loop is CASSVGTGNFHEQYF. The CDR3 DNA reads TGTGCCAGCAGCGTCGGGACAGGGAACTTCCACGAGCAGTACTTC.

This CDR3 is CAWSVATGGTTGELFF. CDR3 coding DNA: TGTGCCTGGAGTGTAGCCACAGGGGGGACCACCGGGGAGCTGTTTTTT. The chain recombines TRBV30 with TRBJ2-2; 8 bases are a match to TRBD1. This CDR3 region has 16 residues. After removal of 0 bases from V and 4 bases from J, the junction contained 7 bases not matched to a gene. Germline values: CDR1 GTSNPN, CDR2 SVGIG (reference sequence).

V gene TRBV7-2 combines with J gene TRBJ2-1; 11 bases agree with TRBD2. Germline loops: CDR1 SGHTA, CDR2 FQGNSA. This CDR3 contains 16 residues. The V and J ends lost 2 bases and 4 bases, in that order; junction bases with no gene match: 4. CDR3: CASSLSPSGGYNEQFF. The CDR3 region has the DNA TGTGCCAGCAGCTTATCGCCTAGCGGGGGGTACAATGAGCAGTTCTTC.

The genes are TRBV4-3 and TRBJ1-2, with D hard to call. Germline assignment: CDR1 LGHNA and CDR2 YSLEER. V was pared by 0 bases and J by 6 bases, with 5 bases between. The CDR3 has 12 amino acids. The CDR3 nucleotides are TGCGCCAGCAGCCAAGATGAGAATGGCTACACCTTC. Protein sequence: CASSQDENGYTF.

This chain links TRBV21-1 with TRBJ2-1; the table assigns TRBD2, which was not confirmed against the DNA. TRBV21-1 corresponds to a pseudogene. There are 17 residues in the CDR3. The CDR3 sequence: CASSKPSRGRARNEQFF. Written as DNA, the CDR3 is TGTGCCAGCAGCAAACCCTCTCGGGGGAGGGCCCGAAATGAGCAGTTCTTC.

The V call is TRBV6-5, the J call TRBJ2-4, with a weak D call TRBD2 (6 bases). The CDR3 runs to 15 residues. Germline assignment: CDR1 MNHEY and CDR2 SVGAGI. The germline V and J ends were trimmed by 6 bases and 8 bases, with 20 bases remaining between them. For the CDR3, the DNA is TGTGCCAGCAGCCTCGATCGGGGGAGAATAGACATTCAGTACTTC. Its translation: CASSLDRGRIDIQYF.

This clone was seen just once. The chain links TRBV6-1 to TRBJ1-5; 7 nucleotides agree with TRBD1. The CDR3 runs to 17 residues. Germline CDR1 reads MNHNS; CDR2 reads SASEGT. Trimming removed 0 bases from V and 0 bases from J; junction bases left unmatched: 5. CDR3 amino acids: CASSEAPGQISNQPQHF. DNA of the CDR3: TGTGCCAGCAGTGAAGCCCCGGGACAGATTAGCAATCAGCCCCAGCATTTT.

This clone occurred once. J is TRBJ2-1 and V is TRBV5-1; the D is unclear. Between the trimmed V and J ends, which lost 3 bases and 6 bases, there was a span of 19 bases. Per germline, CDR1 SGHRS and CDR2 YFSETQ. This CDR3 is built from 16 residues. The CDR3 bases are TGCGCCAGCAGCTGGTTCCCCGATCAGCCGGGCAATGAGCAGTTCTTC. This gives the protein CASSWFPDQPGNEQFF.

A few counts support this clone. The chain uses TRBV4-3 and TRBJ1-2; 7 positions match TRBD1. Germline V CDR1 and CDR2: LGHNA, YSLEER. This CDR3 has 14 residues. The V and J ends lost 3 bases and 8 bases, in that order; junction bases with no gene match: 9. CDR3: CASSQAGRGQGYTF. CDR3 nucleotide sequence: TGCGCCAGCAGCCAGGCTGGAAGGGGGCAGGGCTACACCTTC.

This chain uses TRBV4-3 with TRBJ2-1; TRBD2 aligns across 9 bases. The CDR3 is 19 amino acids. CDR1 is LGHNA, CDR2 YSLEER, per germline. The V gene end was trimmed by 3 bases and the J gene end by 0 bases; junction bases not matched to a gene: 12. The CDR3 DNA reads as TGCGCCAGCAGCCACCTAGCGGGGAAAGAATTAGGCTCCTACAATGAGCAGTTCTTC. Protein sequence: CASSHLAGKELGSYNEQFF.

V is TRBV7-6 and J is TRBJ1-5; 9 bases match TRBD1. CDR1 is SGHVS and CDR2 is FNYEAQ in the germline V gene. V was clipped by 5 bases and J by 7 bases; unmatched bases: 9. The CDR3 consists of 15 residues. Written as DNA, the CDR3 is TGTGCCAGCAGCCTTTCCACAGGGGGCCGACAGCCCCAGCATTTT. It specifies CASSLSTGGRQPQHF.

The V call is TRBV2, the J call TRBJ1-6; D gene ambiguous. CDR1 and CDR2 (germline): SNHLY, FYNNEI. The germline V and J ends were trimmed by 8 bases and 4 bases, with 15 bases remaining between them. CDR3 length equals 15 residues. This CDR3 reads CASGEERPYNSPLHF. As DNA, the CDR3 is TGTGCCAGCGGGGAGGAAAGACCGTATAATTCACCCCTCCACTTT. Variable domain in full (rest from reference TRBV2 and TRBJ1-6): EPEVTQTPSHQVTQMGQEVILRCVPISNHLYFYWYRQILGQKVEFLVSFYNNEISEKSEIFDDQFSVERPDGSNFTLKIRSTKLEDSAMYFCASGEERPYNSPLHFGNGTRLTVT.

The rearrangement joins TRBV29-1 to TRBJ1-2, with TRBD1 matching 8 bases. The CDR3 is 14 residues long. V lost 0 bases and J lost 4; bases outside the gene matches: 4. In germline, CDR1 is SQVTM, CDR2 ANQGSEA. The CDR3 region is CSVEDEDRAYGYTF. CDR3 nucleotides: TGCAGCGTTGAAGACGAGGACAGGGCCTATGGCTACACCTTC.

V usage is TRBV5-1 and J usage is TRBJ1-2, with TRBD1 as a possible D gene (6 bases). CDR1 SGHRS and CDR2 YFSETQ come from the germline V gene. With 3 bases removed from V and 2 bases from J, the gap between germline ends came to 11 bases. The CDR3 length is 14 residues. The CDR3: CASSSIQGNYGYTF. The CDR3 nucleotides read TGCGCCAGCAGCTCGATCCAGGGGAACTATGGCTACACCTTC. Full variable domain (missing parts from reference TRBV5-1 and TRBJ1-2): KAGVTQTPRYLIKTRGQQVTLSCSPISGHRSVSWYQQTPGQGLQFLFEYFSETQRNKGNFPGRFSGRQFSNSRSEMNVSTLELGDSALYLCASSSIQGNYGYTFGSGTRLTVV.

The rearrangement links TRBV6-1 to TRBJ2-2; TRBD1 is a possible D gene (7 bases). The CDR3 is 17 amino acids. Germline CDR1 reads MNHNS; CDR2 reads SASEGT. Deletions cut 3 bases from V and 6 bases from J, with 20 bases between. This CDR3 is CASSDARGVSRAGELFF. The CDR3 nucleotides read TGTGCCAGCAGTGACGCCAGGGGGGTCTCGAGGGCCGGGGAGCTGTTTTTT.

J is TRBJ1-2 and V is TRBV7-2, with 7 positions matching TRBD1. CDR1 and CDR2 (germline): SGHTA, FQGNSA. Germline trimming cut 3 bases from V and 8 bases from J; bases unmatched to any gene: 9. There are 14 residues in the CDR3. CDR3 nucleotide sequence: TGTGCCAGCAGCTTGACGACAGGGATGGAAGGCTACACCTTC. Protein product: CASSLTTGMEGYTF.

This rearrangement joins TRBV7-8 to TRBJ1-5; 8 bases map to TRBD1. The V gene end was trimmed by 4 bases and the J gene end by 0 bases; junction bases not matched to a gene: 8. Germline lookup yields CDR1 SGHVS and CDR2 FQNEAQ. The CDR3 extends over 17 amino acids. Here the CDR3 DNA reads TGTGCCAGCAGCTCTGGACAGGGTGGGGATAGCAATCAGCCCCAGCATTTT. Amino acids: CASSSGQGGDSNQPQHF.

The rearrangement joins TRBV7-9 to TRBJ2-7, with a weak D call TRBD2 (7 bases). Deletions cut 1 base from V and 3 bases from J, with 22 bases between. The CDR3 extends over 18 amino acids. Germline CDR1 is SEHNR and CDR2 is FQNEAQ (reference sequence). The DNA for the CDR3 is TGTGCCAGCAGCTTAGTCTTGGGGGGGCAGGGAGGTCACTACGAGCAGTACTTC. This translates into CASSLVLGGQGGHYEQYF. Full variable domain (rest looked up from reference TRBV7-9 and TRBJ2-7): DTGVSQNPRHKITKRGQNVTFRCDPISEHNRLYWYRQTLGQGPEFLTYFQNEAQLEKSRLLSDRFSAERPKGSFSTLEIQRTEQGDSAMYLCASSLVLGGQGGHYEQYFGPGTRLTVT.

CDR3 DNA: TGTGCCAGCAGCTTATATTTAGATACGCAGTATTTT. Translated: CASSLYLDTQYF. V and J are TRBV7-2 and TRBJ2-3; D is ambiguous. The CDR3 loop spans 12 amino acids. With 2 bases removed from V and 5 bases from J, the gap between germline ends came to 5 bases. The germline gives CDR1 SGHTA, CDR2 FQGNSA. The full variable domain, rest sourced from reference TRBV7-2 and TRBJ2-3, is GAGVSQSPSNKVTEKGKDVELRCDPISGHTALYWYRQSLGQGLEFLIYFQGNSAPDKSGLPSDRFSAERTGGSVSTLTIQRTQQEDSAVYLCASSLYLDTQYFGPGTRLTVL.